This TCR beta chain was retrieved from a study of shared clonotypes between healthy human individuals. General study findings and limits: Clonotypes shared by all four donors outscored non-shared clonotypes in generation probability. Represented genetic and exposure-history diversity was restricted by having few donors. The sharing of 4.5% to 5% of naive CD4 clonotypes was seen across a handful of donors. Despite large depth, sorted-subset datasets appeared incompletely sequenced.

On this clone itself: Its antigen is currently unknown.

CDR3 length: 16 residues. CDR1 and CDR2 from the germline V gene are MNHNY and SVGAGI (reference sequence). V gave up 6 bases and J gave up 3 bases, with 18 bases separating them. The assay was immunoSEQ multiplex PCR, and TCRdb's table has in-frame clones only and misses some. This table holds about 980,000 clones, 76% found once. This receptor was identified in a man younger than 35 in good health. The chain is built from TRBV6-6 and TRBJ1-5; no firm D call. Sequences were obtained from memory CD4+ T cells sorted from blood. Described subset: CD45RA-negative fraction. CDR3 nucleotide sequence: TGTGCCAGCAGACCGTCCTCCACAAGGCCCAATCAGCCCCAGCATTTT. Its protein product is CASRPSSTRPNQPQHF.